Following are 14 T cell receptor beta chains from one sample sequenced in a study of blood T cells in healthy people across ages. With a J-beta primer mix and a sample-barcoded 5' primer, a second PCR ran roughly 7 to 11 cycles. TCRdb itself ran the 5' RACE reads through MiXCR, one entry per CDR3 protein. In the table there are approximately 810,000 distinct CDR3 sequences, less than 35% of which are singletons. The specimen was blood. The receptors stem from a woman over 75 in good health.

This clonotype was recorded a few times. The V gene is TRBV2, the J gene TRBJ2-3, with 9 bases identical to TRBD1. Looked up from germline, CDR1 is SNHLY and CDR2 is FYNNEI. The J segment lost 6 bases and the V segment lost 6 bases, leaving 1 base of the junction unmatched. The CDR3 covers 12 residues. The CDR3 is CASRGTGDTQYF. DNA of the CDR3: TGTGCCAGCAGGGGGACAGGGGATACGCAGTATTTT. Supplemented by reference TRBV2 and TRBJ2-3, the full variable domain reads EPEVTQTPSHQVTQMGQEVILRCVPISNHLYFYWYRQILGQKVEFLVSFYNNEISEKSEIFDDQFSVERPDGSNFTLKIRSTKLEDSAMYFCASRGTGDTQYFGPGTRLTVL.

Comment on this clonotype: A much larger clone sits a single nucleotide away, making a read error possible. The CDR3 DNA reads TGTGCCACCAGTGACCTCCCCAATGAGCAGTACTTC. Translation: CATSDLPNEQYF. The chain links TRBV24-1 to TRBJ2-7; no definite D call. The V gene lost 4 bases and the J gene lost 7 bases, with 10 bases spanning the gap. The CDR3 contains 12 residues. From germline, CDR1 is KGHDR and CDR2 SFDVKD.

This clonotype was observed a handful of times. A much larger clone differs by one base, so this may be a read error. CDR3 DNA sequence: TGCGCCAGCAGCTTGGTGGGACAGGGGTACAATGAGCAGTACTTC. Translating gives CASSLVGQGYNEQYF. This chain connects TRBV5-1 to TRBJ2-5, with 10 bases matching TRBD1. Germline assignment: CDR1 SGHRS and CDR2 YFSETQ. With 0 bases clipped from V and 11 bases from J, the junction kept 10 bases outside the gene matches. The CDR3 covers 15 residues.

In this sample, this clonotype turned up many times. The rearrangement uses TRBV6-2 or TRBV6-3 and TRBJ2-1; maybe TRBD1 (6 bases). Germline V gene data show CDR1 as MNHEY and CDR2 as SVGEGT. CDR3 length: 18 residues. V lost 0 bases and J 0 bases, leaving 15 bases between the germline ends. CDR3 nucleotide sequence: TGTGCCAGCAGTTACTCTGTAGGGGGTGTTAGCTCCTACAATGAGCAGTTCTTC. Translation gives CASSYSVGGVSSYNEQFF.

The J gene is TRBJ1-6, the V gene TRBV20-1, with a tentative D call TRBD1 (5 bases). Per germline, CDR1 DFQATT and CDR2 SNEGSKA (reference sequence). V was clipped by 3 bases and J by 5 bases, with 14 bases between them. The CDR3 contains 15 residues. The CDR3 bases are TGCAGTGCTAGCAAGGGGCGCGGCGATAATTCACCCCTCCACTTT. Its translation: CSASKGRGDNSPLHF.

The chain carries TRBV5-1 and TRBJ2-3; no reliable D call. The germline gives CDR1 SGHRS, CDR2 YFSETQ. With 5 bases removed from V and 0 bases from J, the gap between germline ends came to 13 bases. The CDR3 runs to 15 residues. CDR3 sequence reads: CASSPTEPSTDTQYF. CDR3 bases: TGCGCCAGCAGTCCAACAGAGCCTAGCACAGATACGCAGTATTTT.

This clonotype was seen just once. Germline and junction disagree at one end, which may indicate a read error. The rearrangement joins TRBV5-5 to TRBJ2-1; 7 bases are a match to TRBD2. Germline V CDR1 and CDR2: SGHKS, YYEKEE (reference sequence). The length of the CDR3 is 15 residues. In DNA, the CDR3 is TGTGCCAGCAGCCAAGCGGGGAACTCCTACAATGCGCAGTTCTTC. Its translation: CASSQAGNSYNAQFF.

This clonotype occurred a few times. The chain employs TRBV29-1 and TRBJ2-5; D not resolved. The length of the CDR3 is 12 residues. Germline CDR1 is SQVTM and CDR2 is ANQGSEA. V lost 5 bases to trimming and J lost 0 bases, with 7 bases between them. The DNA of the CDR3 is TGCAGCGTTCGACGGTACCAAGAGACCCAGTACTTC. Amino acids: CSVRRYQETQYF.

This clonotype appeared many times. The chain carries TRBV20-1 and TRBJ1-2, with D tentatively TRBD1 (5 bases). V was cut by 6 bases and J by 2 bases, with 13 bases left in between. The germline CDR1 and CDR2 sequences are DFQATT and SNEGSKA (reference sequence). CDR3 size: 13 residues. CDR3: CSAGGGENYGYTF. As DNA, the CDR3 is TGCAGTGCCGGGGGGGGGGAGAACTATGGCTACACCTTC.

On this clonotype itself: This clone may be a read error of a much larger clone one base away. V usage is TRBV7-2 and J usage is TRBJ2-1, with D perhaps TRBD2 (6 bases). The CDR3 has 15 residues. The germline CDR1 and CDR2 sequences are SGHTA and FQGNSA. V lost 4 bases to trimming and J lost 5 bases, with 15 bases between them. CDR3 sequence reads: CASSWQATGDNEQFF. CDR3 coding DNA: TGTGCCAGCAGCTGGCAGGCCACGGGGGACAATGAGCAGTTCTTC.

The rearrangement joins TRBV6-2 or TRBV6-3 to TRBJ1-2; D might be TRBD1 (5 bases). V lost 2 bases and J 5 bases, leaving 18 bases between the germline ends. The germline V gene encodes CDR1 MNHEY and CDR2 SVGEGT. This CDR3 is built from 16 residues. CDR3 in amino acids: CASSYRLLRRGYGYTF. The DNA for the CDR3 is TGTGCCAGCAGTTACCGCCTTCTCCGCCGGGGGTATGGCTACACCTTC.

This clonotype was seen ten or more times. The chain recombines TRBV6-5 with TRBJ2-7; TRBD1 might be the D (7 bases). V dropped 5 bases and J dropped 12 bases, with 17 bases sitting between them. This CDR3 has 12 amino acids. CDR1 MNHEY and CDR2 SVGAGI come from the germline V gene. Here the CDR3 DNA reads TGTGCCAGCAGTCCCAGGGGGGACCTCCTGTACTTC. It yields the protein CASSPRGDLLYF.

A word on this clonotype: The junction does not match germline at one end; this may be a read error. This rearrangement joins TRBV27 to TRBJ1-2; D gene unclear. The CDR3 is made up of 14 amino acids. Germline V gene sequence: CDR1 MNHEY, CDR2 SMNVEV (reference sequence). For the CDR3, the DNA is TGTGCCAACAGTTTATCGGGTCACGGGAATGGCTACACCTTC. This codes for CANSLSGHGNGYTF.

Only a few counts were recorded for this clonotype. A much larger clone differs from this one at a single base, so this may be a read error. The CDR3 DNA sequence: TGTGCCAGCGGCCAGAGGACTAGCGGGGGGAGGGATACGCAGTATTTT. It yields the protein CASGQRTSGGRDTQYF. The rearrangement uses TRBV7-2 and TRBJ2-3; 14 positions agree with TRBD2. The V gene end was trimmed by 8 bases and the J gene end by 6 bases; junction bases not matched to a gene: 10. CDR3 length equals 16 residues. Per the germline V gene, CDR1 is SGHTA and CDR2 is FQGNSA.